This TCR beta chain appears in the sequencing data of a study of beta chain features in type 1 diabetes. Every isolated RNA sample was fully reverse transcribed, so sequencing captured expressed TCRB transcripts. Here immunoSEQ multiplex PCR was the method, and the copy in TCRdb shows in-frame clones only, minus some. The repertoire consists of approximately 140,000 clones, with roughly 48% occurring once and the leading ten covering around 0.42%. The trim removed 0 bases at V and 1 base at J, leaving 4 bases unmatched. Germline V gene lookup returns CDR1 LGHNA and CDR2 YNFKEQ. The CDR3 runs to 16 residues.

The specimen sequenced was Tregs from blood. The TCR originated in a man younger than 30 in good health. This chain joins TRBV4-2 and TRBJ2-3, with 7 positions matching TRBD2. For the CDR3, the DNA is TGTGCCAGCAGCCAAGATGGCGGGGGTGGCACAGATACGCAGTATTTT. It codes for CASSQDGGGGTDTQYF.